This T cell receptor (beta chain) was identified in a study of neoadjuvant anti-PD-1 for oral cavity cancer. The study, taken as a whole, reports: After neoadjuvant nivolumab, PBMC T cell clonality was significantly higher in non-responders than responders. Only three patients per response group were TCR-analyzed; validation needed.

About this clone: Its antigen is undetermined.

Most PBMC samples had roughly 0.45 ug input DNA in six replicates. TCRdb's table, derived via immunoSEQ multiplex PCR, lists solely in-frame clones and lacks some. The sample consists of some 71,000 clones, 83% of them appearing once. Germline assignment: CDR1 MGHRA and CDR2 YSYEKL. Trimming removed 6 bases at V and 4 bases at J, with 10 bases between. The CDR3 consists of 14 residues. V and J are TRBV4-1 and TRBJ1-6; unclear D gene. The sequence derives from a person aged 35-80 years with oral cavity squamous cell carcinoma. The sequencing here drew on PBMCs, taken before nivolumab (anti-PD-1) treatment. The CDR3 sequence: CASSPSVYNSPLHF. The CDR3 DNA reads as TGCGCCAGCAGTCCGTCCGTTTATAATTCACCCCTCCACTTT.